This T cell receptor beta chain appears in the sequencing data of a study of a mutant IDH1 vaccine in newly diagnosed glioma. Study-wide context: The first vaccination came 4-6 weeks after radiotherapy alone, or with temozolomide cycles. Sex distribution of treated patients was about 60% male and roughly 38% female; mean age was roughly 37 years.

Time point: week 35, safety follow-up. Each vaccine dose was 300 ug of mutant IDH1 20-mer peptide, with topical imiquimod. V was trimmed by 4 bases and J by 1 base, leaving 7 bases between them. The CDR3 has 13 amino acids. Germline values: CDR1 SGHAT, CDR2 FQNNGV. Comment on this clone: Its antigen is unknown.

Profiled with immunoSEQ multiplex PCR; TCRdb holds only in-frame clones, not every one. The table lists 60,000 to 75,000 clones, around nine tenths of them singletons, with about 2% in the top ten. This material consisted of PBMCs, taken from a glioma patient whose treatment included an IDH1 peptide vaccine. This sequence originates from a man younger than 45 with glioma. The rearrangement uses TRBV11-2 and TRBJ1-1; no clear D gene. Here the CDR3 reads CASSSKENTEAFF. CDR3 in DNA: TGTGCCAGCAGCTCCAAGGAGAACACTGAAGCTTTCTTT.